The following is a T cell receptor beta chain sequence with its context. The data were taken from a study of blood T cell repertoires in COVID-19. Germline CDR1 MGHDK, CDR2 SYGVNS. The CDR3 length is 14 residues. V gave up 6 bases and J gave up 2 bases, with 11 bases separating them. Sequencing used immunoSEQ multiplex PCR; TCRdb keeps in-frame clones, though not all of them. The table includes roughly 260,000 clones, roughly 90% detected once. The sample was peripheral blood. The chain links TRBV25-1 to TRBJ1-3; no firm D call. This receptor was taken from a man aged 55 to 70 who had recovered from COVID-19. CDR3 region: CASRPILAGNTIYF. In nucleotides, the CDR3 is TGTGCCAGCAGGCCGATTTTAGCTGGAAACACCATATATTTT.